The 3 T cell receptor beta chains reported below all come from one sample, sequenced in a study of metastatic and nonmetastatic thyroid tumors. Patients underwent thyroid surgery, and none had received any treatment before it. TCRdb ran MiXCR on the PCR reads. The profile covers 21,000 or so clones, with around a fifth appearing a single time and approximately 13% taken by the ten largest. Material: tumor tissue. The receptor set was obtained from a female donor with papillary thyroid cancer or a benign thyroid nodule (not recorded which). Some clones in this sample may be carry-over from other donors' samples.

This chain links TRBV19 with TRBJ1-6, with 7 bases fitting TRBD1. Germline V gene sequence: CDR1 LNHDA, CDR2 SQIVND (reference sequence). The CDR3 runs 14 residues. Trimming removed 8 bases from V and 7 bases from J; junction bases left unmatched: 8. The DNA for the CDR3 is TGTGCCAGTTCTTTGACAGGGCAGAATTCACCCCTCCACTTT. It is translated as CASSLTGQNSPLHF.

This chain uses TRBV6-1 with TRBJ1-2; 8 nucleotides align to TRBD1. This CDR3 comprises 15 residues. Trimming took 5 bases from V and 4 from J; bases not matched to a gene: 9. The germline gives CDR1 MNHNS, CDR2 SASEGT. CDR3 in amino acids: CASSLEDRGVYGYTF. As DNA, the CDR3 is TGTGCCAGCAGTCTAGAAGACAGGGGCGTCTATGGCTACACCTTC.

The chain uses TRBV24-1 and TRBJ1-1, with 7 nucleotides matching TRBD1. Germline V gene sequence: CDR1 KGHDR, CDR2 SFDVKD. This CDR3 comprises 13 residues. With 4 bases clipped from V and 8 bases from J, the junction kept 6 bases outside the gene matches. The CDR3 sequence is CATSDRTGREAFF. The DNA of the CDR3 is TGTGCCACCAGTGACCGGACAGGTCGAGAAGCTTTCTTT.